Each of the 3 T cell receptor beta chains below was sequenced from the same sample in a study of shared clonotypes between healthy human individuals. Libraries were prepared by immunoSEQ multiplex PCR; TCRdb keeps only in-frame clonotypes and omits some of them. The sample holds over a million clones; around 97% are singletons and the top ten take approximately 1.1%. Sequenced: naive CD4+ T cells sorted from blood. Subset meaning: CD45RA+ positively selected. The receptors come from a man aged 25 to 45 in good health.

The V gene is TRBV5-1, the J gene TRBJ2-1; D could derive from TRBD1 or TRBD2 (5 bases each). Germline V gene data show CDR1 as SGHRS and CDR2 as YFSETQ. The CDR3 is 16 residues long. V lost 0 bases and J lost 0, with 10 bases in between. CDR3: CASSLGGISSYNEQFF. CDR3 DNA sequence: TGCGCCAGCAGCTTGGGGGGGATTAGCTCCTACAATGAGCAGTTCTTC.

The V gene is TRBV7-9, the J gene TRBJ1-1, with D possibly matching TRBD1 (6 bases). V was trimmed by 3 bases and J by 8 bases, leaving 7 bases between them. This CDR3 is built from 11 residues. In germline, CDR1 is SEHNR, CDR2 FQNEAQ (reference sequence). CDR3: CASSFTGEAFF. The CDR3 region has the DNA TGTGCCAGCAGCTTTACAGGGGAAGCTTTCTTT.

The J gene is TRBJ2-1, the V gene TRBV10-3; weak D call: TRBD1 (5 bases). Germline loops: CDR1 ENHRY, CDR2 SYGVKD. This CDR3 region has 13 residues. The V gene lost 0 bases and the J gene lost 8 bases, with 8 bases spanning the gap. DNA of the CDR3: TGTGCCATCAGTGAGTCGAACAGGTATGAGCAGTTCTTC. This translates into CAISESNRYEQFF.